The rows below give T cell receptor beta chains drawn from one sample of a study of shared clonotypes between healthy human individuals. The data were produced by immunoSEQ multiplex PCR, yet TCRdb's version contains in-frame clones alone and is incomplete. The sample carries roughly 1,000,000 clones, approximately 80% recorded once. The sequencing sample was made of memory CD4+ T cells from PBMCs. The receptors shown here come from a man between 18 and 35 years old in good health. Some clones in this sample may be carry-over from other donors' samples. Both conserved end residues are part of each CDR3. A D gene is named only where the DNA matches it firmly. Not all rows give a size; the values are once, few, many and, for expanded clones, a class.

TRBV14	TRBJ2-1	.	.	TGTGCCAGCAGCCAAGTCGAGGGGTACCAGTTCTTC	CASSQVEGYQFF
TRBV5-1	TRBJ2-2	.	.	TGCGCCAGCAGCCGCCGGGTGCCCGGGGAGCTGTTTTTT	CASSRRVPGELFF
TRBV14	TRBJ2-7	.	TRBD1	TGTGCCAGCAGTCTCACAGGGGGCGAGCAGTACTTC	CASSLTGGEQYF
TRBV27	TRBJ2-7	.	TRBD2	TGTGCCAGCAGTTTACCGAGCGGGAGGGCCTTTCTCTCCGAGCAGTACTTC	CASSLPSGRAFLSEQYF
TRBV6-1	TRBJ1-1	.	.	TGTGCCAGCATGATGTTGGGACGGCTGAACACTGAAGCTTTCTTT	CASMMLGRLNTEAFF
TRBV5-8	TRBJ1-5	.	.	TGTGCCAGCAGCACGATTGACAGCACTCAGCCCCAGCATTTT	CASSTIDSTQPQHF
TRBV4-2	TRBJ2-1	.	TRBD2	TGTGCCAGCAGCCAAGATGTGTTTAGCGGGGCCCCCTACAATGAGCAGTTCTTC	CASSQDVFSGAPYNEQFF
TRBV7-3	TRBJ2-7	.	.	TGTGCCAGCAGCTTAGCCCCCTCGGCACGGCAGTACTTC	CASSLAPSARQYF
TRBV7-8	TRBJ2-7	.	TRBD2	TGTGCCAGCAGCTTCGAGCGGGGCGAGCAGTACTTC	CASSFERGEQYF
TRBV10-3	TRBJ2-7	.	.	TGTGCCACCACTAGGGCGGGGTCCTACGAGCAGTACTTC	CATTRAGSYEQYF
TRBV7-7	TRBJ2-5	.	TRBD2	TGTGCCAGCAGCTTAGGTGGGCAGAGCGGGAGCAGAGTGACCCAGTACTTC	CASSLGGQSGSRVTQYF
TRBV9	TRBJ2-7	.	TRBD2	TGTGCCAGCAGCTTCCGCGGGAGCTCCTACGAGCAGTACTTC	CASSFRGSSYEQYF
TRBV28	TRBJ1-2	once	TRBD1	TGTGCCAGCAGTCCTTCCCGGACAGGCAACTATGGCTACACCTTC	CASSPSRTGNYGYTF
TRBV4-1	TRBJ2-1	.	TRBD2	TGCGCCAGCAGCCAAGTAACGACTAGCCGCCCATACAATGAGCAGTTCTTC	CASSQVTTSRPYNEQFF
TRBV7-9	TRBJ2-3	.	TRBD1	TGTGCCAGCAGCTCCGACAGGGGGTCGGGGGATACGCAGTATTTT	CASSSDRGSGDTQYF
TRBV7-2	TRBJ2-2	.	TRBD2	TGTGCCAGCAGCTTAAGCGGGACCCAAACCGGGGAGCTGTTTTTT	CASSLSGTQTGELFF
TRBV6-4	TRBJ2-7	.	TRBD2	TGTGCCAGCAGTGACTCGAAACTAGCGGGACCCTACGAGCAGTACTTC	CASSDSKLAGPYEQYF
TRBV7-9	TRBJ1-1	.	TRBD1	TGTGCCAGCAGCTTAGCGGTTCCATCAGGGGGAAAAGCTTTTTTT	CASSLAVPSGGKAFF
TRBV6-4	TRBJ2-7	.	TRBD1	TGTGCCAGCAGTGACGACAGGGCAGTGGGCGAGCAGTACTTC	CASSDDRAVGEQYF
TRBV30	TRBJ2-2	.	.	TGTGCCTGGAGTCGGACAGTCGGGGAGCTGTTTTTT	CAWSRTVGELFF
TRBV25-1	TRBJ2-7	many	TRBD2	TGTGCCAGCAGTGACCGACTAGCGGGCGAGGTAAAGTACTTC	CASSDRLAGEVKYF
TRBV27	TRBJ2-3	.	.	TGTGCCAGCGGGAACCACCCAGATACGCAGTATTTT	CASGNHPDTQYF
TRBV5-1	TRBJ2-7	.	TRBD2	TGCGCCAGCAGCTTGTCTAGCGGGAGCTCCTACGAGCAGTACTTC	CASSLSSGSSYEQYF